Presented here are 11 T cell receptor beta chains from one specimen sequenced in a study of technical replicates of blood from a handful of donors. Using immunoSEQ multiplex PCR, the repertoire was profiled, and TCRdb retains in-frame clones only, with some absent. This sample has roughly 50,000 clones, with 93% found just once. The material sequenced was PBMCs. The receptors here all came from a human donor in good health. Some clones in this sample may be carry-over from other donors' samples.

The chain has TRBV30 and TRBJ2-7; possibly TRBD1 for D (6 bases). This CDR3 contains 13 residues. V gave up 0 bases and J gave up 4 bases, with 10 bases separating them. Germline CDR1 reads GTSNPN; CDR2 reads SVGIG (reference sequence). The CDR3 here is CAWSVQGVYEQYF. CDR3 bases: TGTGCCTGGAGTGTACAGGGAGTATACGAGCAGTACTTC.

This chain uses TRBV19 with TRBJ1-5; 7 bases align to TRBD1. This CDR3 is 14 amino acids long. Unmatched junction bases numbered 13, after V lost 7 bases and J lost 10 bases. CDR1 is LNHDA and CDR2 is SQIVND in the germline V gene (reference sequence). The CDR3 here is CASTQTGTRNPQHF. The CDR3 nucleotides are TGTGCCAGTACCCAGACAGGGACTCGTAACCCCCAGCATTTT.

The chain uses TRBV2 and TRBJ1-2; 7 bases line up with TRBD1. From germline, CDR1 is SNHLY and CDR2 FYNNEI. Trimming cost V 5 bases and J 3 bases; bases outside gene matches: 3. The CDR3 has 13 residues. The CDR3: CASSPQGHYGYTF. In DNA form, the CDR3 reads TGTGCCAGCAGTCCACAGGGGCACTATGGCTACACCTTC.

The DNA of the CDR3 is TGTGCCAGCAGGCCTACAGCGGGGGCCGGGGAGCTGTTTTTT. Its protein is CASRPTAGAGELFF. V gene TRBV9 combines with J gene TRBJ2-2; TRBD2 agrees at 8 bases. CDR1 is SGDLS, CDR2 YYNGEE, per germline. The CDR3 extends over 14 amino acids. V trimming: 5 bases; J trimming: 6 bases; junction bases outside the gene matches: 6.

This clone was detected only once. The CDR3 DNA is TGCAGCGTGACTGGGACAGGCCCCAATCAGCCCCAGCATTTT. Translating gives CSVTGTGPNQPQHF. The chain is built from TRBV29-1 and TRBJ1-5; TRBD1 matches 8 bases. Trimming took 6 bases from V and 3 from J; bases not matched to a gene: 7. CDR3 size: 14 residues. The V gene's germline CDR1 is SQVTM and CDR2 ANQGSEA.

This chain uses TRBV5-1 with TRBJ1-2; 7 bases agree with TRBD1. This CDR3 is 12 amino acids long. Per germline, CDR1 SGHRS and CDR2 YFSETQ. V lost 7 bases, J lost 7 bases, and 7 bases stayed unmatched. DNA of the CDR3: TGCGCCAGCGCTGACAGGGTGACTGGCTACACCTTC. This encodes CASADRVTGYTF.

The gene calls are TRBV7-6 and TRBJ2-2, with 7 bases matching TRBD1. CDR1 and CDR2 from the germline V gene are SGHVS and FNYEAQ. There are 15 residues in the CDR3. Losses at the gene ends were 5 bases for V and 5 bases for J; bases not matched to a gene: 8. As DNA, the CDR3 is TGTGCCAGCAGCCCCCCAGGGGGATGGACCGGGGAGCTGTTTTTT. Translating gives CASSPPGGWTGELFF.

This chain connects TRBV19 to TRBJ2-3, with D perhaps TRBD2 (6 bases). The ends were cut back, 3 bases at V and 6 bases at J, with 10 bases in the middle. The CDR3 totals 13 residues. The germline V gene has CDR1 LNHDA and CDR2 SQIVND (reference sequence). CDR3 loop: CASSIPGADTQYF. The CDR3 region has the DNA TGTGCCAGTAGTATTCCGGGAGCGGATACGCAGTATTTT.

The V gene is TRBV5-1, the J gene TRBJ2-5, with D perhaps TRBD2 (5 bases). Germline V gene sequence: CDR1 SGHRS, CDR2 YFSETQ. Trimming removed 0 bases at V and 2 bases at J, with 11 bases between. The CDR3 covers 15 residues. In DNA, the CDR3 is TGCGCCAGCAGCTTGGTGGGTAGCGAACAAGAGACCCAGTACTTC. Translated, it gives CASSLVGSEQETQYF.

The DNA for the CDR3 is TGTGCCACCAGCAGAGATCGCGGGACTGGAATGTCTGGGGCCAACGTCCTGACTTTC. It codes for CATSRDRGTGMSGANVLTF. The V gene is TRBV15, the J gene TRBJ2-6, with D possibly matching TRBD2 (6 bases). CDR3 length: 19 residues. V was shortened by 0 bases and J by 1 base, with 16 bases between the two germline ends. Germline V gene sequence: CDR1 LNHNV, CDR2 YYDKDF (reference sequence).

V and J are TRBV19 and TRBJ1-5, with D perhaps TRBD1 (5 bases). CDR1 and CDR2 (germline): LNHDA, SQIVND (reference sequence). With 7 bases removed from V and 9 bases from J, the gap between germline ends came to 25 bases. The CDR3 is made up of 16 amino acids. In nucleotides, the CDR3 is TGTGCCAGTACCCCATCCGGGACTATTCCCATCGGGCCCCAGCATTTT. Translated, it gives CASTPSGTIPIGPQHF. Drawing the rest from reference TRBV19 and TRBJ1-5, the complete variable domain is DGGITQSPKYLFRKEGQNVTLSCEQNLNHDAMYWYRQDPGQGLRLIYYSQIVNDFQKGDIAEGYSVSREKKESFPLTVTSAQKNPTAFYLCASTPSGTIPIGPQHFGDGTRLSIL.